The 29 T cell receptor beta chains presented below share a single source sample, sequenced in a study of blood T cell repertoires in COVID-19. Only in-frame clones appear in the TCRdb table, and some are missing; sequencing was by immunoSEQ multiplex PCR. Of 120,000 to 150,000 clones listed, around 90% were seen once; the top ten hold approximately 1.4%. Sequencing was performed on peripheral blood. The receptor source for this set is a woman in her fifties or sixties with acute or convalescent COVID-19.

J is TRBJ2-7 and V is TRBV28; 9 bases map to TRBD2. The length of the CDR3 is 15 residues. V trimming: 5 bases; J trimming: 1 base; junction bases outside the gene matches: 6. Per germline, CDR1 MDHEN and CDR2 SYDVKM. The CDR3 region is CASSRLAELSYEQYF. The CDR3 nucleotides are TGTGCCAGCAGTCGACTAGCGGAACTATCCTACGAGCAGTACTTC.

The chain couples TRBV7-3 to TRBJ2-5; 9 nucleotides align to TRBD2. The CDR3 consists of 15 residues. V lost 3 bases to trimming and J lost 7 bases; unmatched junction nucleotides: 9. Germline lookup yields CDR1 SGHTA and CDR2 FQGTGA. The CDR3 DNA sequence: TGTGCCAGCAGCTTGGATGGGACTAGCCCTTGGACCCAGTACTTC. It codes for CASSLDGTSPWTQYF.

The chain has TRBV12-3 or TRBV12-4 and TRBJ2-7; 7 bases are shared with TRBD1. Trimming took 5 bases from V and 9 from J; bases not matched to a gene: 7. The CDR3 contains 12 residues. The CDR3 reads CASSLTGRVQYF. CDR3 coding DNA: TGTGCCAGCAGTCTGACAGGGAGAGTGCAGTACTTC.

The V call is TRBV19, the J call TRBJ1-1; D is unclear. The germline V gene encodes CDR1 LNHDA and CDR2 SQIVND (reference sequence). CDR3 length: 15 residues. V was pared by 1 base and J by 0 bases, with 9 bases between. CDR3 sequence (DNA): TGTGCCAGTAGTATAGCAGCGGCATTGAACACTGAAGCTTTCTTT. Protein product: CASSIAAALNTEAFF.

The chain uses TRBV5-1 and TRBJ1-2; 8 positions agree with TRBD1. V lost 0 bases and J lost 6; bases outside the gene matches: 4. The CDR3 consists of 14 residues. Germline CDR1 is SGHRS and CDR2 is YFSETQ. The CDR3 region has the DNA TGCGCCAGCAGCTTGGCGGACAGGGTCCATGGCTACACCTTC. This gives the protein CASSLADRVHGYTF.

This chain links TRBV6-5 with TRBJ2-1, with 7 bases that match TRBD1. This CDR3 is 13 amino acids long. The V gene end was trimmed by 5 bases and the J gene end by 6 bases; junction bases not matched to a gene: 4. The germline gives CDR1 MNHEY, CDR2 SVGAGI. CDR3 sequence: CASSRTGINEQFF. DNA for the CDR3: TGTGCCAGCAGTAGGACAGGAATCAATGAGCAGTTCTTC.

V is TRBV12-1 and J is TRBJ2-2; TRBD2, the table's D call, was not compared with the DNA. TRBV12-1 is reported as a pseudogene. CDR3 length: 16 residues. In nucleotides, the CDR3 is TGTGCCAGCAGCTTCAAAGTCTCTGGGAGTAGCGGGGAGCTGTTTTTT. It codes for CASSFKVSGSSGELFF.

The chain recombines TRBV19 with TRBJ1-1; perhaps TRBD1 as D (6 bases). Trimming pared 6 bases from V and 0 bases from J, leaving 8 bases between. Germline CDR1 LNHDA, CDR2 SQIVND (reference sequence). The CDR3 loop spans 13 amino acids. The CDR3 sequence: CASRGQMNTEAFF. CDR3 coding DNA: TGTGCCAGTAGGGGACAAATGAACACTGAAGCTTTCTTT.

The chain uses TRBV5-6 and TRBJ1-2; D perhaps matches TRBD1 (5 bases). The ends were cut back, 1 base at V and 5 bases at J, with 18 bases in the middle. The CDR3 totals 16 residues. CDR1 and CDR2 from the germline V gene are SGHDT and YYEEEE. The CDR3 bases are TGTGCCAGCAGCTTGATTGTGACCCAGGGAAGGTATGGCTACACCTTC. Its translation: CASSLIVTQGRYGYTF.

The chain couples TRBV4-2 to TRBJ2-3, with TRBD2 matching over 7 bases. This CDR3 spans 16 amino acids. J was trimmed by 2 bases and V by 0 bases; bases with no gene match: 5. The germline gives CDR1 LGHNA, CDR2 YNFKEQ. CDR3 sequence: CASSQEGTIATDTQYF. Here the CDR3 DNA reads TGTGCCAGCAGCCAAGAGGGGACTATAGCCACAGATACGCAGTATTTT.

The V and J genes are TRBV27 and TRBJ1-5; 7 nucleotides align to TRBD1. This CDR3 contains 18 residues. Germline V lookup: CDR1 MNHEY, CDR2 SMNVEV (reference sequence). V dropped 2 bases and J dropped 2; count of bases not matched to a gene: 12. The CDR3 loop is CASSLTTPRGPGNQPQHF. DNA for the CDR3: TGTGCCAGCAGTTTAACGACCCCTAGGGGGCCGGGCAATCAGCCCCAGCATTTT.

The genes are TRBV4-3 and TRBJ2-1; 13 bases line up with TRBD2. The CDR3 is 14 residues long. The junction had 5 bases not matched to a gene; V was cut back by 8 bases and J by 7 bases. Germline CDR1 is LGHNA and CDR2 is YSLEER. CDR3 residues: CASSLAGGNNEQFF. In DNA form, the CDR3 reads TGCGCCAGCTCACTAGCGGGGGGGAATAATGAGCAGTTCTTC.

This chain joins TRBV28 and TRBJ1-2, with D maybe TRBD1 (5 bases). Trimming took 1 base from V and 7 from J, leaving 10 bases between them. Germline-derived CDR1 and CDR2 are MDHEN and SYDVKM. This CDR3 has 13 residues. The CDR3 DNA sequence: TGTGCCAGCAGTTTATCTGCAGGGCCTGGCTACACCTTC. This codes for CASSLSAGPGYTF.

Remarks on this clone: Other DNA sequences in this specimen translate into the identical CDR3. This sequence joins TRBV7-3 and TRBJ1-2, with 9 positions matching TRBD1. The CDR3 runs 13 residues. Germline V gene lookup returns CDR1 SGHTA and CDR2 FQGTGA. Trimming at V came to 3 bases and at J to 4 bases, leaving 0 bases not matched to a gene. CDR3 nucleotide sequence: TGTGCCAGCAGCTTGGGACAGGGCTATGGCTACACCTTC. Residues: CASSLGQGYGYTF. Full variable domain (outside the CDR3, taken from reference TRBV7-3 and TRBJ1-2): GAGVSQTPSNKVTEKGKYVELRCDPISGHTALYWYRQSLGQGPEFLIYFQGTGAADDSGLPNDRFFAVRPEGSVSTLKIQRTERGDSAVYLCASSLGQGYGYTFGSGTRLTVV.

The chain recombines TRBV4-3 with TRBJ2-7; D may be TRBD2 (6 bases). V was clipped by 0 bases and J by 1 base, with 13 bases between them. CDR1 and CDR2 from the germline V gene are LGHNA and YSLEER. CDR3 length: 16 amino acids. The CDR3 coding sequence is TGCGCCAGCAGCCAAGATCTCGGGGGTCCTTCCTACGAGCAGTACTTC. Translated: CASSQDLGGPSYEQYF.

This clone was seen a handful of times. This chain links TRBV9 with TRBJ1-3, with 8 bases that match TRBD1. Germline assignment: CDR1 SGDLS and CDR2 YYNGEE. The CDR3 runs to 15 residues. V lost 0 bases and J lost 4; bases outside the gene matches: 3. CDR3 DNA sequence: TGTGCCAGCAGCGTAGGTTGGACAGGGGGAAACACCATATATTTT. It yields the protein CASSVGWTGGNTIYF.

This clone was seen a single time. The gene calls are TRBV30 and TRBJ2-1; 7 positions agree with TRBD1. Trimming took 5 bases from V and 0 from J; bases not matched to a gene: 4. Per germline, CDR1 GTSNPN and CDR2 SVGIG (reference sequence). The CDR3 runs 14 residues. The CDR3 spells CAWDRDSSYNEQFF. The CDR3 DNA follows: TGTGCCTGGGACCGGGACAGCTCCTACAATGAGCAGTTCTTC.

The V gene is TRBV7-3, the J gene TRBJ2-7; TRBD1 agrees at 7 bases. Germline V CDR1 and CDR2: SGHTA, FQGTGA. After removal of 5 bases from V and 2 bases from J, the junction contained 6 bases not matched to a gene. The CDR3 has 14 amino acids. CDR3: CASSPTGATYEQYF. CDR3 DNA sequence: TGTGCCAGCAGCCCCACAGGGGCTACCTACGAGCAGTACTTC. Variable domain in full (rest from reference TRBV7-3 and TRBJ2-7): GAGVSQTPSNKVTEKGKYVELRCDPISGHTALYWYRQSLGQGPEFLIYFQGTGAADDSGLPNDRFFAVRPEGSVSTLKIQRTERGDSAVYLCASSPTGATYEQYFGPGTRLTVT.

This rearrangement joins TRBV4-3 to TRBJ2-3; tentative D call: TRBD2 (7 bases). Germline V lookup: CDR1 LGHNA, CDR2 YSLEER. V was trimmed by 0 bases and J by 4 bases, leaving 14 bases between them. CDR3 length: 16 amino acids. The CDR3 protein is CASSQDGGGSSDTQYF. The CDR3 nucleotides are TGCGCCAGCAGCCAAGACGGGGGCGGGAGCTCAGATACGCAGTATTTT.

V is TRBV6-5 and J is TRBJ2-7; no clear D. The CDR3 runs 13 residues. CDR1 is MNHEY and CDR2 is SVGAGI in the germline V gene. V lost 5 bases and J 5 bases, leaving 13 bases between the germline ends. DNA for the CDR3: TGTGCCAGCAGTACAACATACAGTAACGAGCAGTACTTC. It specifies CASSTTYSNEQYF.

The gene calls are TRBV6-6 and TRBJ1-3, with D possibly being TRBD1 (6 bases). This CDR3 is 16 amino acids long. The V end was cut by 5 bases, the J end by 0 bases, with 14 bases between. CDR1 is MNHNY and CDR2 is SVGAGI in the germline V gene (reference sequence). CDR3 sequence: CASSTDRVFSGNTIYF. The CDR3 DNA sequence: TGTGCCAGCAGTACGGACAGAGTCTTCTCTGGAAACACCATATATTTT.

Written as DNA, the CDR3 is TGTGCCTGGAGTTCGCTTGGAGGCGCTGGTGGCTACACCTTC. Translated, it gives CAWSSLGGAGGYTF. This chain joins TRBV30 and TRBJ1-2; D not resolved. The CDR3 spans 14 residues. CDR1 GTSNPN and CDR2 SVGIG come from the germline V gene (reference sequence). The V end lost 2 bases, the J end lost 7 bases, and 17 bases lay between the germline ends.

The gene calls are TRBV4-3 and TRBJ2-2; D perhaps matches TRBD1 (5 bases). From germline, CDR1 is LGHNA and CDR2 YSLEER. The CDR3 runs 17 residues. Trimming stripped 0 bases from V and 3 bases from J, with 14 bases between. The CDR3 DNA reads TGCGCCAGCAGCCAAGAGGGGCATAGTGACTACACCGGGGAGCTGTTTTTT. This translates into CASSQEGHSDYTGELFF.

The chain joins TRBV20-1 to TRBJ1-1; D call uncertain. Trimming removed 5 bases at V and 8 bases at J, with 9 bases between. Per germline, CDR1 DFQATT and CDR2 SNEGSKA (reference sequence). This CDR3 has 10 amino acids. The CDR3 sequence is CSAGRSEAFF. The CDR3 DNA reads as TGCAGTGCTGGCCGGAGCGAAGCTTTCTTT.

The count of this clone is one. The rearrangement uses TRBV11-1 and TRBJ2-1, with D unclear. The CDR3 spans 16 residues. V lost 2 bases, J lost 7 bases, and 18 bases lay in between. Germline CDR1 is SGHAT and CDR2 is FQDESV (reference sequence). As DNA, the CDR3 is TGTGCCAGCAGCTTACATGGCCTGCAGGATGGAAATGAGCAGTTCTTC. Translation: CASSLHGLQDGNEQFF.

The chain employs TRBV27 and TRBJ2-3; no definite D call. This CDR3 has 14 amino acids. Germline V CDR1 and CDR2: MNHEY, SMNVEV (reference sequence). Between the trimmed V and J ends, which lost 7 bases and 0 bases, there was a span of 11 bases. The CDR3 bases are TGTGCCAGCACCACGGGTGCTAGCACAGATACGCAGTATTTT. Encoded protein: CASTTGASTDTQYF.

J is TRBJ2-2 and V is TRBV7-2; D may be TRBD2 (5 bases). The germline V and J ends were trimmed by 1 base and 0 bases, with 9 bases remaining between them. Germline assignment: CDR1 SGHTA and CDR2 FQGNSA. This CDR3 has 16 amino acids. In DNA, the CDR3 is TGTGCCAGCAGCTTAGGGGTAGCGCCGAACACCGGGGAGCTGTTTTTT. Protein: CASSLGVAPNTGELFF. The whole variable domain, remainder taken from reference TRBV7-2 and TRBJ2-2, is GAGVSQSPSNKVTEKGKDVELRCDPISGHTALYWYRQSLGQGLEFLIYFQGNSAPDKSGLPSDRFSAERTGGSVSTLTIQRTQQEDSAVYLCASSLGVAPNTGELFFGEGSRLTVL.

In this sample, this clone turned up a few times. This chain uses TRBV9 with TRBJ1-2; D not certain. The CDR3 sequence is 13 residues long. CDR1 is SGDLS and CDR2 is YYNGEE in the germline V gene. Trimming left V 3 bases short and J 8 bases short, with 14 bases between. CDR3 coding DNA: TGTGCCAGCAGCGCAGGACTCTCAAGGGGCTACACCTTC. Translated: CASSAGLSRGYTF.

V and J are TRBV19 and TRBJ2-1, with TRBD2 matching 15 bases. J was trimmed by 15 bases and V by 8 bases; bases with no gene match: 14. The CDR3 has 15 amino acids. Germline CDR1 and CDR2: LNHDA and SQIVND (reference sequence). The CDR3 protein is CASRPGTSGGTGLFF. CDR3 coding DNA: TGTGCCAGTCGTCCAGGGACTAGCGGGGGGACGGGTCTGTTCTTC.